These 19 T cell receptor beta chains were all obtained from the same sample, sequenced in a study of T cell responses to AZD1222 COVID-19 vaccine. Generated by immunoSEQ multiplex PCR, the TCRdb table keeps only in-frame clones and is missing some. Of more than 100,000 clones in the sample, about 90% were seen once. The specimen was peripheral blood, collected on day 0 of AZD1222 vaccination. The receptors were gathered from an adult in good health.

The CDR3 region is CASSLSPGWNTEAFF. CDR3 nucleotides: TGCGCCAGCAGCCTTAGCCCGGGGTGGAACACTGAAGCTTTCTTT. V is TRBV5-1 and J is TRBJ1-1; the D is unclear. V gave up 4 bases and J gave up 1 base, with 14 bases separating them. The germline V gene has CDR1 SGHRS and CDR2 YFSETQ. This CDR3 contains 15 residues.

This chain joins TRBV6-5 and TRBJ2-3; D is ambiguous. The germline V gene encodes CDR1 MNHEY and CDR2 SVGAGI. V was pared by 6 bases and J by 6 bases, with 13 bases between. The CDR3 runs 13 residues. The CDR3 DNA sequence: TGTGCCAGCAGCCCGAGTGGTACCGATACGCAGTATTTT. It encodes CASSPSGTDTQYF.

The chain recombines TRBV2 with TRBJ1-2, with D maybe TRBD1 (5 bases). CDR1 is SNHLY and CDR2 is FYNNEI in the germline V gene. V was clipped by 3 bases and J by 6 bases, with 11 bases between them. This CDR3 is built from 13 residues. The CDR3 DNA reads TGTGCCAGCAGTGATTACCCAGGGAATGGCTACACCTTC. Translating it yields CASSDYPGNGYTF.

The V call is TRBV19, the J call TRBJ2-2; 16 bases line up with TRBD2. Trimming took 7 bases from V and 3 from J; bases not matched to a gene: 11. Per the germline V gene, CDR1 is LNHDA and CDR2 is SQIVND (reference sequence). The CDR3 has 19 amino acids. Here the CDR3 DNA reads TGTGCCAGTACCGCCGCCGGGACTAGCGGGAGGGGCGACACCGGGGAGCTGTTTTTT. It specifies CASTAAGTSGRGDTGELFF.

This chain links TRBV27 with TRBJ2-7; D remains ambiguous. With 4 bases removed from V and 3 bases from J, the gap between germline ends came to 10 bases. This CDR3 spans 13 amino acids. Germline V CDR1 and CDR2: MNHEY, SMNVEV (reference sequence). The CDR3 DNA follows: TGTGCCAGCAGTTCAAACGAAGTCTACGAGCAGTACTTC. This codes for CASSSNEVYEQYF.

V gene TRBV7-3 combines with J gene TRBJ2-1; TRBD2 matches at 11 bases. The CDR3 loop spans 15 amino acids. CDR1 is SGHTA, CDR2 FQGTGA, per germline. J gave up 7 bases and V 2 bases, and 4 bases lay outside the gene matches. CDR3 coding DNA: TGTGCCAGCAGCTTACTAGCGGGGGGATATAATGAGCAGTTCTTC. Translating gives CASSLLAGGYNEQFF.

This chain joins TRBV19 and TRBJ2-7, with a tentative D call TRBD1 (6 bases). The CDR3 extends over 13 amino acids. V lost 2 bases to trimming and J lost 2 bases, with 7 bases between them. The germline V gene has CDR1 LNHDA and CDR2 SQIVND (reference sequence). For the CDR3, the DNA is TGTGCCAGTAGTATAACAGGGACCTACGAGCAGTACTTC. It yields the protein CASSITGTYEQYF.

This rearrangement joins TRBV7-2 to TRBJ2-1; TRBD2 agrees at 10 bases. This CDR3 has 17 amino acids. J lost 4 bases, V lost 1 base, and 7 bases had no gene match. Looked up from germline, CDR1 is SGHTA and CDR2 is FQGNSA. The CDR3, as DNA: TGTGCCAGCAGCTTAGGGTCAGCGGGAGGGTGGTACAATGAGCAGTTCTTC. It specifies CASSLGSAGGWYNEQFF. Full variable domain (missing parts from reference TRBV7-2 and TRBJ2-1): GAGVSQSPSNKVTEKGKDVELRCDPISGHTALYWYRQSLGQGLEFLIYFQGNSAPDKSGLPSDRFSAERTGGSVSTLTIQRTQQEDSAVYLCASSLGSAGGWYNEQFFGPGTRLTVL.

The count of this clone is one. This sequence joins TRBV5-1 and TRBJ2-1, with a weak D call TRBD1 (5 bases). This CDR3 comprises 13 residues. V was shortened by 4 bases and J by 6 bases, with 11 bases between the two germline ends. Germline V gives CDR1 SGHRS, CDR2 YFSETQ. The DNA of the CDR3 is TGCGCCAGCAGCCTAGGACATGGCAATGAGCAGTTCTTC. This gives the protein CASSLGHGNEQFF.

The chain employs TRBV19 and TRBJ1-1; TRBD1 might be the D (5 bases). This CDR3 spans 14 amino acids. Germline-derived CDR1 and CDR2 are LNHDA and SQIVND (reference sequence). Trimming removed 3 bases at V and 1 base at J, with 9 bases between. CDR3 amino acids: CASSIWGENTEAFF. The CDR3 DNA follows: TGTGCCAGTAGTATTTGGGGGGAGAACACTGAAGCTTTCTTT.

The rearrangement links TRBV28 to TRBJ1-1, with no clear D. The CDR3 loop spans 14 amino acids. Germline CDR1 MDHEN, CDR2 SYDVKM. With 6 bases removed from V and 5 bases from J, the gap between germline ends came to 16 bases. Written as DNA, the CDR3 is TGTGCCAGCAGATCCGGACGGCCAAGGACTGAAGCTTTCTTT. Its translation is CASRSGRPRTEAFF.

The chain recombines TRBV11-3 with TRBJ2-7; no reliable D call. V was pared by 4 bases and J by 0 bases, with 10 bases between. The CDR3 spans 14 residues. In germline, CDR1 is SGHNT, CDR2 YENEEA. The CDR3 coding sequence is TGTGCCAGCAGCTCCGGCAAGAGCTCCTACGAGCAGTACTTC. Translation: CASSSGKSSYEQYF. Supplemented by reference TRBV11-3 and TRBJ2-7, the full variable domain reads EAGVVQSPRYKIIEKKQPVAFWCNPISGHNTLYWYLQNLGQGPELLIRYENEEAVDDSQLPKDRFSAERLKGVDSTLKIQPAELGDSAVYLCASSSGKSSYEQYFGPGTRLTVT.

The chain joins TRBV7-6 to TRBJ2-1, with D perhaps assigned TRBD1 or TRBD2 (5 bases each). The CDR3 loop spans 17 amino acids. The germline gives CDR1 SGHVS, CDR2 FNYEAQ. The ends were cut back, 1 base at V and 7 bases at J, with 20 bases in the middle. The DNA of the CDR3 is TGTGCCAGCAGCTTAGGGAAACTCCAACCGGGACCGAATGAGCAGTTCTTC. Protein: CASSLGKLQPGPNEQFF.

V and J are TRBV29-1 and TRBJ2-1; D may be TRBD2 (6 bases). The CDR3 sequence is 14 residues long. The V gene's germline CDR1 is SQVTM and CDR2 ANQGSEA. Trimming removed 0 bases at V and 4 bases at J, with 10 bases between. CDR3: CSVEDAGFYNEQFF. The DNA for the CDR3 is TGCAGCGTTGAAGACGCGGGATTTTACAATGAGCAGTTCTTC.

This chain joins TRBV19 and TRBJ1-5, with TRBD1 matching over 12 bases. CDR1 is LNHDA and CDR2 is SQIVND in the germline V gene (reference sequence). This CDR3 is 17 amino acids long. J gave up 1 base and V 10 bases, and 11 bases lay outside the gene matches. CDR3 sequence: CATGDRGRKGSNQPQHF. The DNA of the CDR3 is TGTGCCACCGGGGACAGGGGGCGGAAAGGAAGCAATCAGCCCCAGCATTTT.

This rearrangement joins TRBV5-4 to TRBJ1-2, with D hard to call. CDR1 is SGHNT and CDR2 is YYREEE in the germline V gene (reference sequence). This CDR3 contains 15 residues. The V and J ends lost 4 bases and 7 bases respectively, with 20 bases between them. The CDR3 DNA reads TGTGCCAGCAGCCCCTCAAGGGCCAGGTCGGGTGGCTACACCTTC. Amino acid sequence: CASSPSRARSGGYTF.

CDR3 bases: TGTGCCAGCAGCCAAGACTGGAGGGCAGGCAATCAGCCCCAGCATTTT. Protein: CASSQDWRAGNQPQHF. The chain employs TRBV4-2 and TRBJ1-5; D gene unclear. CDR3 length: 16 amino acids. The germline V gene encodes CDR1 LGHNA and CDR2 YNFKEQ. V dropped 0 bases and J dropped 2 bases, with 11 bases sitting between them.

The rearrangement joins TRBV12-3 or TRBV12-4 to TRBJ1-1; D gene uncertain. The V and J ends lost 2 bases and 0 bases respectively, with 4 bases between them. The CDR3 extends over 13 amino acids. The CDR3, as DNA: TGTGCCAGCAGTTTAAGGCTGAACACTGAAGCTTTCTTT. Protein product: CASSLRLNTEAFF.

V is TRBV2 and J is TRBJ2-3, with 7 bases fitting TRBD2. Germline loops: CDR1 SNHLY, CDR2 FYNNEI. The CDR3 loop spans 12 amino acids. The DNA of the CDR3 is TGTGTCTGCAGCGGGGGCACAGATACGCAGTATTTT. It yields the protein CVCSGGTDTQYF. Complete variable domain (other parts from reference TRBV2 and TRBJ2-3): EPEVTQTPSHQVTQMGQEVILRCVPISNHLYFYWYRQILGQKVEFLVSFYNNEISEKSEIFDDQFSVERPDGSNFTLKIRSTKLEDSAMYFCVCSGGTDTQYFGPGTRLTVL.